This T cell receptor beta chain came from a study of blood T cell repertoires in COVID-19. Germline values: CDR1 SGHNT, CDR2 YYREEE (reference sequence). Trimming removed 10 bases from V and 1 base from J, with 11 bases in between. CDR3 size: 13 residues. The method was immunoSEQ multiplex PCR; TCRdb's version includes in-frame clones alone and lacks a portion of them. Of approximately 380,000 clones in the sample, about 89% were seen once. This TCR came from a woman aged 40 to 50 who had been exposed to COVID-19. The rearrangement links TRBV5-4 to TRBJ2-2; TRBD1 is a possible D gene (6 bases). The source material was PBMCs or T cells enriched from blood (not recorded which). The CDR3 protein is CAGGHRNTGELFF. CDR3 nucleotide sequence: TGTGCCGGGGGACACCGGAACACCGGGGAGCTGTTTTTT.